This TCR beta chain was observed in a study of shared clonotypes between healthy human individuals. Points from the study as a whole: Expectations were that clonotype sharing among donors would be affected by sequencing depth. Incomplete sequencing of sorted subsets was indicated by rarefaction despite large depth. Around 5% was the fraction of naive CD4 clonotypes found shared across a few donors.

The CDR3 spans 12 residues. The germline V gene encodes CDR1 MNHEY and CDR2 SMNVEV (reference sequence). V lost 4 bases, J lost 2 bases, and 5 bases lay in between. It was CD45RO-negative cells, positively selected for CCR7, that made up naive CD8 cells, with terminally differentiated effector memory CD45RA+ cells excluded. Only in-frame clones appear in the TCRdb table, and some are missing; sequencing was by immunoSEQ multiplex PCR. The table records more than 550,000 clones, around 90% of them present only once. This clone was observed once. The antigen remains unidentified. The origin of this receptor is a man aged 30 to 45 in good health. The sequencing sample was made of naive CD8+ T cells sorted from blood. This chain joins TRBV27 and TRBJ2-5, with D unresolved. The CDR3 DNA reads as TGTGCCAGCAGTTCGACTCAAGAGACCCAGTACTTC. It encodes CASSSTQETQYF.